Listed below are T cell receptor beta chains from one sample, sequenced in a study of cytomegalovirus exposure and HLA in healthy donors. The method was immunoSEQ multiplex PCR; TCRdb's version includes in-frame clones alone and lacks a portion of them. The sample includes fewer than 130,000 clones, approximately 83% seen only once; the top ten take around 2%. Specimen: PBMCs. These TCRs come from a middle-aged man in good health and CMV-seronegative. Both conserved end residues are part of each CDR3.

cdr3_aa	v_call	j_call
CASSLVGTEGAFF	TRBV5-1	TRBJ1-1
CASSRDREVNYGYTF	TRBV6-5	TRBJ1-2
CASSWTDGSTEAFF	TRBV5-6	TRBJ1-1
CASSLDLRAFRETQYF	TRBV11-2	TRBJ2-5
CASSGRGLGYTF	TRBV27	TRBJ1-2
CASSPGKNEQFF	TRBV5-1	TRBJ2-1
CASRTSGGADTQYF	TRBV7-9	TRBJ2-3
CASSLWEGRTEAFF	TRBV27	TRBJ1-1
CATGLAASYNEQFF	TRBV15	TRBJ2-1
CASSVARGTEAFF	TRBV9	TRBJ1-1
CASSFGEDSPLHF	TRBV5-5	TRBJ1-6
CASSYYTGGRSEQYF	TRBV28	TRBJ2-7
CASSSSSGNEKLFF	TRBV7-9	TRBJ1-4
CASSPGRAPGNTIYF	TRBV6-5	TRBJ1-3
CASSQTGNTIYF	TRBV13	TRBJ1-3
CASSQEGSGISTEAFF	TRBV4-1	TRBJ1-1
CASSSLLNRDRAGTEAFF	TRBV5-1	TRBJ1-1
CAWSGGETQYF	TRBV30	TRBJ2-5
CASSDNRGWGEKLFF	TRBV25-1	TRBJ1-4
CASSPEQGTYGYTF	TRBV5-1	TRBJ1-2
CAGSQEGGISNQPQHF	TRBV4-2	TRBJ1-5
CASSLVMGQGAFF	TRBV5-1	TRBJ1-1
CASSYGRGWGYEQYF	TRBV6-5	TRBJ2-7
CASRDRGTDTQYF	TRBV19	TRBJ2-3
CASSKRSRDREETQYF	TRBV7-9	TRBJ2-5
CASSLGLAGGYNEQFF	TRBV5-1	TRBJ2-1
CASKRGAITGELFF	TRBV4-2	TRBJ2-2
CASSYEEGAQPRHF	TRBV6-6	TRBJ1-5
CAWNRQSYEQYF	TRBV30	TRBJ2-7
CASSAGPYTEAFF	TRBV7-6	TRBJ1-1
CASSLVGGGDTQYF	TRBV5-1	TRBJ2-3
CASSSKTGGNEQYF	TRBV5-7	NA
CASSVVGGSNEKLFF	TRBV9	TRBJ1-4
CAIQDRAISYEQYF	TRBV6-1	TRBJ2-7
CASSLEGTSGGRGTQYF	TRBV5-4	TRBJ2-5
CASSGQHNEKLFF	TRBV19	TRBJ1-4